This T cell receptor (beta chain) was recovered during a study of shared clonotypes between healthy human individuals (dated by TCRdb to the early 2020s). Regarding the complete study: Two women and a few men aged 18 to 49 years were included in the cohort. Libraries were prepared and TCR repertoires were sequenced by different laboratories using diverse techniques, in order to increase sequencing depth and limit assay-specific biases. For each donor, CD4 naive and CD4 memory were each given three plates, CD8 naive was given two plates, and CD8 memory was given one plate. To estimate repertoire size and how much clonotype sharing occurs between individuals, the study deeply sequenced the blood TCR repertoires of several healthy adults. Between about 0.85 and 9.5 billion PBMCs per donor were obtained by leukapheresis.

Results and caveats for the whole study, not just this receptor: Incomplete sequencing was indicated by rarefaction of sorted-subset datasets, despite the large sequencing depth. Clonotypes shared by all four sorted-subset donors showed higher generation probabilities than non-shared clonotypes. Pairwise subsampling indicated that sequencing depth was expected to affect the degree of clonotype sharing among donors. Naive subsets generally had larger estimated clonotype richness than memory subsets. The genetic and exposure-history diversity represented was limited by the small number of donors. Sampling was limited to blood, and TCR repertoires in tissue likely differ from TCR repertoires in blood. Sharing across four donors was observed for around 4.8% of naive CD4, less than 4% of naive CD8, 2.3% of memory CD4, and about 0.4% of memory CD8 clonotypes.

Using the deep immunoSEQ assay, TCR CDR3 regions were amplified from genomic DNA by multiplex PCR. Genomic DNA extracted from each cell subset was distributed evenly over all wells of several immunoSEQ 96-well plates, and each plate served as one replicate. For sorted subsets, approximately 200 ng of genomic DNA, equivalent to roughly 33,000 T cell genomes, went into each replicate PCR. Purified libraries were quantified with a Qubit 3.0 fluorometer, sized on a Bioanalyzer 2100, and re-quantified with the KAPA Library Quantification kit. Every immunoSEQ 96-well plate was sequenced on a separate single-read 150-cycle Illumina NextSeq 550 flow cell. In the original analysis: Because the immunoSEQ output included only junctional sequences and no quality scores, the filtering could not be the same as the filtering used for full-length reads. Sequences were annotated with PyIR, a Python wrapper for IgBLAST v1.9, using IMGT germline references to assign V/J genes and CDR3. Reads were removed for weak V/J assignments (E-value above 1e-6), missing CDR3, stop codons, out-of-frame junctions, or ambiguous translated residues. V3J clonotypes were defined as sequences sharing an identical inferred V gene, J gene, and CDR3 amino acid sequence. Percentage overlap between repertoires was computed as shared unique clonotypes divided by the size of the smaller repertoire. Repertoire richness was assessed with RTK rarefaction, the Chao1 estimator, and Recon v2.1 estimates of unobserved clonotypes. Generation probabilities were computed with OLGA for all TCRbeta clonotypes obtained by the gDNA method from several donors. In TCRdb, the immuneACCESS table is reduced to in-frame sequences with V and J assigned. These tables do not hold every clone; where another copy was compared, an unresolved V gene accounts for under half, and the others remain unexplained. That table furnishes V, J and clone size, whereas the DNA furnished D and trimming. This sample is represented by almost 750,000 clones; roughly 72% of them were singletons. 1.8% of the sample is taken by the ten largest.

The CDR3 sequence holds 20 residues, the cysteine and phenylalanine included. The retained sequence is limited to the CDR3, 60 bases, with the frame set at the first base. Trimming takes 4 bases off V and 2 bases off J; junction bases not matched to a gene: 14. The germline V gene encodes CDR1 MGHRA and CDR2 YSYEKL. The donors were healthy, HIV-negative adults with no recently reported acute infections or vaccinations. All donors were Caucasian adults living in Nashville, Tennessee, USA. CD4+ T cells were enriched through magnetic negative selection, after which naive cells were positively selected on CD45RA and the remaining negative fraction served as the memory subset. Blood was collected by leukapheresis, and PBMCs were isolated by Ficoll-Histopaque density gradient centrifugation and then cryopreserved in liquid nitrogen vapor phase. Analytical flow cytometry was used to check the purity and quantity of each magnetically sorted T cell population. Genomic DNA was isolated from each sorted fraction and quantified by UV absorbance on a Nanodrop 2000c.

As to this clone: This clone's antigen is unknown. Qualities for individual bases were not recorded, and no much larger clone is one base off.

The sequencing sample was made of memory CD4+ T cells sorted from blood. The cell subset or site tag for this specimen amounts to: CD45RA-negative fraction. This TCR came from a woman in her thirties in good health. The V and J genes are TRBV4-1 and TRBJ2-3, and TRBD2 matches 14 of the central bases. The DNA sequence is given as TGCGCCAGCAGCCTCGGGAGACTAGCGGGAGGGCGAGGGGCCACAGATACGCAGTATTTT. Translation gives CASSLGRLAGGRGATDTQYF.